This T cell receptor beta chain was recorded in a study of blood T cell repertoires in COVID-19. The CDR3 length is 14 residues. J lost 4 bases, V lost 7 bases, and 5 bases had no gene match. Per germline, CDR1 MNHEY and CDR2 SVGAGI. This clone has at least ten counts. Produced via immunoSEQ multiplex PCR; TCRdb's table is partial and in-frame only. The sample lists some 280,000 clones; around 81% were seen once. Sequencing was carried out using peripheral blood. The chain uses TRBV6-5 and TRBJ2-2, with 8 bases matching TRBD1. The sequence derives from a woman in her forties or fifties with active or convalescent COVID-19. CDR3 DNA sequence: TGTGCCAGCACACAGGGGGTTGGCACCGGGGAGCTGTTTTTT. Its translation: CASTQGVGTGELFF.